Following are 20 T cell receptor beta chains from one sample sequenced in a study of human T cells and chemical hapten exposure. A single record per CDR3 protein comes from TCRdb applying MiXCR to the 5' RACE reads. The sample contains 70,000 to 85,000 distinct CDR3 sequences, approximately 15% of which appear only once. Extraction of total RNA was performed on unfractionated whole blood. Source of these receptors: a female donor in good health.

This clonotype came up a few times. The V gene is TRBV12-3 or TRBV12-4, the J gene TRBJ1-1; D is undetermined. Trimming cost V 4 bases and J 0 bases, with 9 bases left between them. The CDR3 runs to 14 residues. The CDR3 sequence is CASSSEAMNTEAFF. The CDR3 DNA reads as TGTGCCAGCAGTTCAGAAGCAATGAACACTGAAGCTTTCTTT.

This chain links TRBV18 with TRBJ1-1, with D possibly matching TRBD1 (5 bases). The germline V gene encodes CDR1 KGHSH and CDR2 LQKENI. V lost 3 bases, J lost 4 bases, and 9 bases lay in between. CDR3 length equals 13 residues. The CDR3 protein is CASSPVGGTEAFF. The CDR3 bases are TGTGCCAGCTCACCGGTGGGGGGCACTGAAGCTTTCTTT.

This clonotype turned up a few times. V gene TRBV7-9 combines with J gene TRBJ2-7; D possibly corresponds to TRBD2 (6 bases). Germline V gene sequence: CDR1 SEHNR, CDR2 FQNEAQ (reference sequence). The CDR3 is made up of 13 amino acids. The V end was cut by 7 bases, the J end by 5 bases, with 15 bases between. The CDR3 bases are TGTGCCAGCAAGACCCGGCGGGGAAACGAGCAGTACTTC. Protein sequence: CASKTRRGNEQYF.

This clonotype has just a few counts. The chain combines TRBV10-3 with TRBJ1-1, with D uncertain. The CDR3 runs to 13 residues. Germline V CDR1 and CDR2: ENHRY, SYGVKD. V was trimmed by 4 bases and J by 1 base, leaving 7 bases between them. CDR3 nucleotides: TGTGCCATCAGTGGGGTCGGGAACACTGAAGCTTTCTTT. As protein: CAISGVGNTEAFF.

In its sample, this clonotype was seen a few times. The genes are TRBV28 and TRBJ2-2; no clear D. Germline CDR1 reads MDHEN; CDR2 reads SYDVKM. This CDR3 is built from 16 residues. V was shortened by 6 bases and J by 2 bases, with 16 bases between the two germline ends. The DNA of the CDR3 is TGTGCCAGCAGCCCCTGGGATGGGGAAAACACCGGGGAGCTGTTTTTT. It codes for CASSPWDGENTGELFF.

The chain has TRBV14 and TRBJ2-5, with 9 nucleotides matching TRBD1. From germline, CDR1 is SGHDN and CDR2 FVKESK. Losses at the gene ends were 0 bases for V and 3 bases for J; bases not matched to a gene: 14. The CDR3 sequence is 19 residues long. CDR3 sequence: CASSQDGHTGGLEKETQYF. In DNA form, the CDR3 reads TGTGCCAGCAGCCAAGATGGACACACAGGGGGCCTGGAGAAAGAGACCCAGTACTTC.

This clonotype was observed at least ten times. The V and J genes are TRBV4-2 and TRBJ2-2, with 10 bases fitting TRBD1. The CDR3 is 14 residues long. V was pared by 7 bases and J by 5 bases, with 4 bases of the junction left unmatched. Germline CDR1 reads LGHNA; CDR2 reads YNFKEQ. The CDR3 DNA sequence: TGTGCCAGCATCGGGACAGGGGATACCGGGGAGCTGTTTTTT. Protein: CASIGTGDTGELFF.

DNA of the CDR3: TGTGCCAGTAGTATAGGACGGAACAGGGGGGAGCTGTTTTTT. Protein: CASSIGRNRGELFF. J is TRBJ2-2 and V is TRBV19, with D possibly TRBD1 on 5 matching bases. CDR1 and CDR2 (germline): LNHDA, SQIVND (reference sequence). Trimming took 1 base from V and 8 from J, leaving 11 bases between them. This CDR3 contains 14 residues.

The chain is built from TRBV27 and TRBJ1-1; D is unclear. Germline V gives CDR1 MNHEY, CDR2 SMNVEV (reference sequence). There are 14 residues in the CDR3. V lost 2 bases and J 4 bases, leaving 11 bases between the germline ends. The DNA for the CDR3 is TGTGCCAGCAGTTTAGACGGGGAGGGCACTGAAGCTTTCTTT. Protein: CASSLDGEGTEAFF.

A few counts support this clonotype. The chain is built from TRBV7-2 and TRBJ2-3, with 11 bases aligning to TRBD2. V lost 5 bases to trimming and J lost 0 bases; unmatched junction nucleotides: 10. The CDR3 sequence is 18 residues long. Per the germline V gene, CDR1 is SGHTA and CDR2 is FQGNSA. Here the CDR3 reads CASSQASGGFPSTDTQYF. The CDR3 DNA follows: TGTGCCAGCAGCCAAGCTAGCGGGGGGTTCCCTAGCACAGATACGCAGTATTTT.

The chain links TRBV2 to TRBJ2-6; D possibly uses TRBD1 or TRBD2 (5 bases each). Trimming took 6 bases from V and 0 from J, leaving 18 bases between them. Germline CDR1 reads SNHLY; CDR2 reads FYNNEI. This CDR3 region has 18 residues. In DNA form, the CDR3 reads TGTGCCAGCAGCGGGGCACTTACCACCCTCTCTGGGGCCAACGTCCTGACTTTC. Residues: CASSGALTTLSGANVLTF.

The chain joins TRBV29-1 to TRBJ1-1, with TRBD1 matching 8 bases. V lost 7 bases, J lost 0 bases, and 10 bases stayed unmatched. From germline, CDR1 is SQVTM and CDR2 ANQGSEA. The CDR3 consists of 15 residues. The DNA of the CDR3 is TGCAGCGCCAGACAGGGGTGGGGGATGAACACTGAAGCTTTCTTT. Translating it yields CSARQGWGMNTEAFF.

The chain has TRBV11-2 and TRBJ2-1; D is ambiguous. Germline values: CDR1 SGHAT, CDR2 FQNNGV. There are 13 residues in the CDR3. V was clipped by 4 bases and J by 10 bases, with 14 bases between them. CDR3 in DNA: TGTGCCAGCAGCTCCGGCTACAGCTCGGAGCAGTTCTTC. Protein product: CASSSGYSSEQFF.

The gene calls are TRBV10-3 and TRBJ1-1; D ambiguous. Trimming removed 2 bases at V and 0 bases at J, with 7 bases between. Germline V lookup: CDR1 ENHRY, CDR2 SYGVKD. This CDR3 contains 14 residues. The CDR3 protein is CAISEGQMNTEAFF. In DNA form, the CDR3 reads TGTGCCATCAGTGAGGGGCAAATGAACACTGAAGCTTTCTTT.

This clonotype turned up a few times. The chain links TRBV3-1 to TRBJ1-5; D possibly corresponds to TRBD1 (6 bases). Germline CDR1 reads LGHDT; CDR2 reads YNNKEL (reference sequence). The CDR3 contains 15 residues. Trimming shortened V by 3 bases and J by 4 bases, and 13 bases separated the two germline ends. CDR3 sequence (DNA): TGTGCCAGCAGCCAGGAGGGGGGGGGAAATCAGCCCCAGCATTTT. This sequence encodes CASSQEGGGNQPQHF.

CDR3 loop: CASSFNRGETEAFF. DNA of the CDR3: TGTGCCAGCAGTTTTAACAGGGGTGAGACTGAAGCTTTCTTT. This chain connects TRBV6-5 to TRBJ1-1; 7 bases line up with TRBD1. This CDR3 is built from 14 residues. The J segment lost 5 bases and the V segment lost 4 bases, leaving 7 bases of the junction unmatched. Germline-derived CDR1 and CDR2 are MNHEY and SVGAGI.

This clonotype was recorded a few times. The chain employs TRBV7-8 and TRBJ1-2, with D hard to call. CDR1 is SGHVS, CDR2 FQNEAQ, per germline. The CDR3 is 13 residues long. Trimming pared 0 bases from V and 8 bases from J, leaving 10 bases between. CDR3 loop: CASSLADGSGYTF. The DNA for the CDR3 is TGTGCCAGCAGCTTAGCGGACGGTAGCGGCTACACCTTC.

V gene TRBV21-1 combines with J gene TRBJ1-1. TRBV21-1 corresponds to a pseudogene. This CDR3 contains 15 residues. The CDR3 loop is CASSKEKGEDTEAFF. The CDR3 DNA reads TGTGCCAGCAGCAAAGAGAAGGGGGAGGACACTGAAGCTTTCTTT.

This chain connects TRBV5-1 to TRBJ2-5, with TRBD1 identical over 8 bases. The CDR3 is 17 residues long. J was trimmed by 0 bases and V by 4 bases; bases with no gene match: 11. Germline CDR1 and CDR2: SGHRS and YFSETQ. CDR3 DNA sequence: TGCGCCAGCAGCAGTCAGGGGGCCTTTGGCTACCAAGAGACCCAGTACTTC. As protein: CASSSQGAFGYQETQYF.

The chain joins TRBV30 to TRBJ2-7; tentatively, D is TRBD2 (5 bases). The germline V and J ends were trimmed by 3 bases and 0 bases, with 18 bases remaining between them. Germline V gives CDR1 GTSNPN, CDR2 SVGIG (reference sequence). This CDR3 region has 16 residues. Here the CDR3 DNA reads TGTGCCTGGAGCTCTGGACTGTTCGAAAGCTCCTACGAGCAGTACTTC. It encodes CAWSSGLFESSYEQYF.